One and the same sample provided the 8 T cell receptor beta chains below, sequenced in a study of CD8 T cells in ankylosing spondylitis. TCRdb reanalysed the 5' RACE reads using MiXCR and keeps one entry per CDR3 protein. The sample holds about 140,000 distinct CDR3 sequences, roughly 8% seen once. Specimen: synovial fluid, either unsorted or a sorted T cell fraction (not recorded which). The receptor set was obtained from a male donor with ankylosing spondylitis.

This clonotype was counted at least ten times. The chain carries TRBV7-6 and TRBJ2-7, with 8 bases matching TRBD2. CDR1 is SGHVS, CDR2 FNYEAQ, per germline. J lost 6 bases, V lost 7 bases, and 14 bases had no gene match. The CDR3 has 15 residues. CDR3 DNA sequence: TGTGCCAGCACCCTCCTGAGCGGGAGCTCGGGCGAGCAGTACTTC. This sequence encodes CASTLLSGSSGEQYF. The full variable domain, rest sourced from reference TRBV7-6 and TRBJ2-7, is GAGVSQSPRYKVTKRGQDVALRCDPISGHVSLYWYRQALGQGPEFLTYFNYEAQQDKSGLPNDRFSAERPEGSISTLTIQRTEQRDSAMYRCASTLLSGSSGEQYFGPGTRLTVT.

This clonotype was seen at least ten times. The V gene is TRBV20-1, the J gene TRBJ1-1; no reliable D call. Germline V gene sequence: CDR1 DFQATT, CDR2 SNEGSKA (reference sequence). CDR3 length equals 12 residues. V was cut by 5 bases and J by 6 bases, with 13 bases left in between. CDR3 bases: TGCAGTGCTCGTCGGCCACCCCCTGAAGCTTTCTTT. Protein sequence: CSARRPPPEAFF.

This chain joins TRBV16 and TRBJ2-3; D is perhaps TRBD1 or TRBD2 (6 bases each). Per the germline V gene, CDR1 is KGHSY and CDR2 is FQNENV. V gave up 5 bases and J gave up 6 bases, with 15 bases separating them. The CDR3 has 14 amino acids. Written as DNA, the CDR3 is TGTGCCAGCAGCAAACACAGGGAGGCGGATACGCAGTATTTT. Translation: CASSKHREADTQYF.

The gene calls are TRBV5-1 and TRBJ2-1, with D possibly matching TRBD1 (5 bases). The CDR3 runs 13 residues. V dropped 0 bases and J dropped 8 bases, with 9 bases sitting between them. Germline-derived CDR1 and CDR2 are SGHRS and YFSETQ. The CDR3 DNA follows: TGCGCCAGCAGCTTGGTCAGGGTGGATGAGCAGTTCTTC. Protein: CASSLVRVDEQFF.

This clonotype has more than one count but fewer than ten. The CDR3 DNA reads TGCGCCAGCAGCAAAACCCGAGAATACAATGAGCAGTTCTTC. Its protein is CASSKTREYNEQFF. The chain uses TRBV10-2 and TRBJ2-1; D not certain. The germline CDR1 and CDR2 sequences are WSHSY and SAAADI. The CDR3 consists of 14 residues. The ends were cut back, 6 bases at V and 4 bases at J, with 13 bases in the middle.

This clonotype has ten or more counts. The junction does not match germline at one end; this may be a read error. The chain has TRBV5-6 and TRBJ1-2; D uncertain. Germline CDR1 and CDR2: SGHDT and YYEEEE. The CDR3 extends over 14 amino acids. CDR3 bases: TGTGCCAGCAGCCTTATTGGACCGCATCCTTATAAGGCCTTC. Protein product: CASSLIGPHPYKAF.

The table lists this clonotype with a few counts. This chain joins TRBV7-9 and TRBJ1-1, with 9 bases aligning to TRBD1. Germline trimming cut 7 bases from V and 1 base from J; bases unmatched to any gene: 10. Germline V lookup: CDR1 SEHNR, CDR2 FQNEAQ (reference sequence). CDR3 length: 16 residues. CDR3 sequence: CASTLLRDRENTEAFF. In nucleotides, the CDR3 is TGTGCCAGCACCCTCCTGAGGGACAGGGAGAACACTGAAGCTTTCTTT.

This clonotype appeared a few times. The chain combines TRBV27 with TRBJ2-7; 10 nucleotides align to TRBD1. The V and J ends lost 4 bases and 0 bases, in that order; junction bases with no gene match: 6. This CDR3 spans 16 amino acids. Germline V lookup: CDR1 MNHEY, CDR2 SMNVEV (reference sequence). The CDR3 sequence is CASSSPGQGTSYEQYF. CDR3 coding DNA: TGTGCCAGCAGTTCCCCGGGACAGGGGACCTCCTACGAGCAGTACTTC.